This T cell receptor beta chain comes out of a study of cytomegalovirus exposure and HLA in healthy donors. Study-level background: Sequencing of around 200 million T cells in an earlier analysis found 95 million to 120 million unique TCR beta sequences. Study findings and constraints: Later analysis demonstrated an association between a missense DCLRE1C variant and TCR beta V- and J-gene trimming.

This CDR3 contains 19 residues. Trimming stripped 0 bases from V and 1 base from J, with 18 bases between. PCR used 60 Vbeta primers and 13 Jbeta primers. TCRdb's table, derived via immunoSEQ multiplex PCR, lists solely in-frame clones and lacks some. The sample has some 120,000 clones, around 80% seen once; the top ten hold approximately 0.22%. Of note for this clone: What it recognizes is unknown.

The sequence was obtained from a man between 45 and 60 years old in good health and CMV-seronegative. The chain has TRBV23-1 and TRBJ2-2; possibly TRBD1 for D (5 bases). TRBV23-1 is reported as an ORF; its role is uncertain. Sequencing input: PBMCs. The CDR3 loop reads CASSQSGPNGLENTGELFF. CDR3 coding DNA: TGCGCCAGCAGTCAATCGGGGCCGAATGGGCTAGAGAACACCGGGGAGCTGTTTTTT.